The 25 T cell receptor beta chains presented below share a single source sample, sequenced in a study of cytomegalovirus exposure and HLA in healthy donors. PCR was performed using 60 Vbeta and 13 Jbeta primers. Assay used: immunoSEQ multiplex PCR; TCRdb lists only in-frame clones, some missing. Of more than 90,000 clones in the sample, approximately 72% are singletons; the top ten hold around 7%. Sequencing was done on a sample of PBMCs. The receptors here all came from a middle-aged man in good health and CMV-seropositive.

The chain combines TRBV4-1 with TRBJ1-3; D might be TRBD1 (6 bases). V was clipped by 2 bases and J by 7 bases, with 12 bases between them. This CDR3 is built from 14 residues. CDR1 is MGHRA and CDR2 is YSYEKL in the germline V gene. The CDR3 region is CASSQSGGGNTIYF. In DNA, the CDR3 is TGCGCCAGCAGCCAATCTGGGGGCGGGAACACCATATATTTT.

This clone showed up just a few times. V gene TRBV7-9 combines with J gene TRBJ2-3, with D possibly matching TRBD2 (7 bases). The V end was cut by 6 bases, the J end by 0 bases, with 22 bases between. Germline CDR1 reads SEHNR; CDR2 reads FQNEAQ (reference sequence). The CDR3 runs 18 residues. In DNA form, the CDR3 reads TGTGCCAGCAGACGAGGGACAAGGGCAGCGGGGAGCACAGATACGCAGTATTTT. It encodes CASRRGTRAAGSTDTQYF.

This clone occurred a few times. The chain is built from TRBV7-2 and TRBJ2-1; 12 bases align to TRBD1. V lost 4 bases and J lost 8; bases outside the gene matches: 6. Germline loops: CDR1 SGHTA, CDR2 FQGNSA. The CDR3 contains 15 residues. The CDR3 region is CASSSSGTGGHEQFF. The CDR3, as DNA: TGTGCCAGCAGCTCCTCCGGGACAGGGGGCCATGAGCAGTTCTTC. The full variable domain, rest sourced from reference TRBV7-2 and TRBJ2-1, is GAGVSQSPSNKVTEKGKDVELRCDPISGHTALYWYRQSLGQGLEFLIYFQGNSAPDKSGLPSDRFSAERTGGSVSTLTIQRTQQEDSAVYLCASSSSGTGGHEQFFGPGTRLTVL.

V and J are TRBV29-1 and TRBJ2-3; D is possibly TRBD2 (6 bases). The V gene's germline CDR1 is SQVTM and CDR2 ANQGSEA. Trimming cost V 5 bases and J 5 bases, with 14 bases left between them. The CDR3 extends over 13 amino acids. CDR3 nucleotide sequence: TGCAGCGTTTCTGGGGGGATTAGAGATACGCAGTATTTT. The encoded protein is CSVSGGIRDTQYF.

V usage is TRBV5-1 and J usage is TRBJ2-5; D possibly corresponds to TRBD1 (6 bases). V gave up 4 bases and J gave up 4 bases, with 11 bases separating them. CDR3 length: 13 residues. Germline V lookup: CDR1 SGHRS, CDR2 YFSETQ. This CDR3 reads CASSPGQLETQYF. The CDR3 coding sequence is TGCGCCAGCAGCCCCGGACAGTTAGAGACCCAGTACTTC.

The chain's CDR3 is CASRRRGGRTGELFF. The DNA of the CDR3 is TGTGCCAGCAGACGGAGGGGGGGGAGGACCGGGGAGCTGTTTTTT. The chain carries TRBV28 and TRBJ2-2, with D tentatively TRBD2 (7 bases). The V gene's germline CDR1 is MDHEN and CDR2 SYDVKM. The V end was cut by 6 bases, the J end by 5 bases, with 16 bases between. This CDR3 has 15 residues.

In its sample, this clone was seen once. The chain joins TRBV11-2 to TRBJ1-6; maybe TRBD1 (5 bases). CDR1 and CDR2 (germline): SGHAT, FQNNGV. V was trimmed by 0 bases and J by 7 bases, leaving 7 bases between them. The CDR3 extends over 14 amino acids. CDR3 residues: CASSLDDRNSPLHF. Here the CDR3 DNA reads TGTGCCAGCAGCTTAGATGACAGAAATTCACCCCTCCACTTT.

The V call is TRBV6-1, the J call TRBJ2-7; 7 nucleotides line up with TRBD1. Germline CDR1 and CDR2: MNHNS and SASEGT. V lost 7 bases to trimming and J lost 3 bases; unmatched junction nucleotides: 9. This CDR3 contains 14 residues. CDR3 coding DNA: TGTGCCAGCACCCCCGTGACAGGGAGCTACGAGCAGTACTTC. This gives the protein CASTPVTGSYEQYF.

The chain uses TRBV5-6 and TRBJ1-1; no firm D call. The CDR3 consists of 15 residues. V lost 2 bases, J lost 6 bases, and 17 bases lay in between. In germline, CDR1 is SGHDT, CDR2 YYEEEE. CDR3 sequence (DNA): TGTGCCAGCAGCTTCAGTCAAATCCGAGGAGCTGAAGCTTTCTTT. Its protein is CASSFSQIRGAEAFF.

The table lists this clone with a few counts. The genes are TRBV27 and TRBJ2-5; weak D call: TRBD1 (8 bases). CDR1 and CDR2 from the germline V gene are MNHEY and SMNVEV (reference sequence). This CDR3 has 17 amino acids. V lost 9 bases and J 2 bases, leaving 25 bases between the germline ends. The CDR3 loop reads CASASGEGQALQETQYF. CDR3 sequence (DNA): TGTGCCAGTGCAAGTGGGGAGGGACAGGCGCTTCAAGAGACCCAGTACTTC.

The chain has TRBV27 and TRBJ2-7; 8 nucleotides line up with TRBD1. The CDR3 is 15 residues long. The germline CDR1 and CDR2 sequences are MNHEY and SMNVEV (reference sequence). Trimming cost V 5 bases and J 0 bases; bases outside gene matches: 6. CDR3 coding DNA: TGTGCCAGCAGTCCATGGACAGGGCCCTCCTACGAGCAGTACTTC. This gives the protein CASSPWTGPSYEQYF.

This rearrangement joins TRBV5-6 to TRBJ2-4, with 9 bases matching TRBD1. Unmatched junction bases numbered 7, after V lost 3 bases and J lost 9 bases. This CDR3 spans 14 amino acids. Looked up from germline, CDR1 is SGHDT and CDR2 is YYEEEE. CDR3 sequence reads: CASSYRDRVIIQYF. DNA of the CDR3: TGTGCCAGCAGCTACCGGGACAGGGTAATCATTCAGTACTTC. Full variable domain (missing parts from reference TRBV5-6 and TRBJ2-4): DAGVTQSPTHLIKTRGQQVTLRCSPKSGHDTVSWYQQALGQGPQFIFQYYEEEERQRGNFPDRFSGHQFPNYSSELNVNALLLGDSALYLCASSYRDRVIIQYFGAGTRLSVL.

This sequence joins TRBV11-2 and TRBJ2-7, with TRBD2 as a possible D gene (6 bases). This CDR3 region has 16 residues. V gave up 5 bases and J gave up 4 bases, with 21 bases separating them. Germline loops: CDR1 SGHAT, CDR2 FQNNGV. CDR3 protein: CASSPLSGLGAYEQYF. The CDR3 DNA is TGTGCCAGCAGCCCCCTCAGCGGGCTTGGGGCGTACGAGCAGTACTTC.

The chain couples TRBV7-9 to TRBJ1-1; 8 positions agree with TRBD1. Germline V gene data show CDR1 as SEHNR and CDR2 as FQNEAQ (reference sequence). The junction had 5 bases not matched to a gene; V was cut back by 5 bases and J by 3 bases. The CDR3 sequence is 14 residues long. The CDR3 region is CASSQGTGHTEAFF. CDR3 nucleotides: TGTGCCAGCAGCCAAGGGACAGGCCACACTGAAGCTTTCTTT.

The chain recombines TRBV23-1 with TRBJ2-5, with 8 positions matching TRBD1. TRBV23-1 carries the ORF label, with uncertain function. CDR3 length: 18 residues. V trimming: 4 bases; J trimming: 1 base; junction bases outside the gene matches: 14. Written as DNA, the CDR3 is TGCGCCAGCAGTCCCAATCTTGGACAGGGCGAACGCCAAGAGACCCAGTACTTC. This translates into CASSPNLGQGERQETQYF.

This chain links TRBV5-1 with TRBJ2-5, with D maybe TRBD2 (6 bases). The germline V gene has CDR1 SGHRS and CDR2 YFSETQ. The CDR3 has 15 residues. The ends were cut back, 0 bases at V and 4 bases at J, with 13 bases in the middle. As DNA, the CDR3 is TGCGCCAGCAGCTTGGTCGCGGGGAGCCCAGAGACCCAGTACTTC. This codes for CASSLVAGSPETQYF.

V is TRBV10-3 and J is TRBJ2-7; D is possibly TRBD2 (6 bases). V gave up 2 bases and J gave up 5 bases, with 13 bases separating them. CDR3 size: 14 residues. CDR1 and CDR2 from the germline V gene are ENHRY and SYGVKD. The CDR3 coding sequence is TGTGCCATCAGTGAGATTGGGGAGGCCCACGAGCAGTACTTC. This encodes CAISEIGEAHEQYF.

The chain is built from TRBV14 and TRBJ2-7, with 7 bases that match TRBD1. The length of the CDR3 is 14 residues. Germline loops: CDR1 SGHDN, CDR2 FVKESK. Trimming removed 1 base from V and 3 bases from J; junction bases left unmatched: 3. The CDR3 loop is CASSQGGGGYEQYF. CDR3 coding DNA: TGTGCCAGCAGCCAAGGAGGGGGCGGCTACGAGCAGTACTTC.

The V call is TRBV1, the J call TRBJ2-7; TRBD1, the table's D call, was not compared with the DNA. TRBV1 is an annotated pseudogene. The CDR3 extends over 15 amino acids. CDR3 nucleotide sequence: TGCACCAGCAGCCAACTAAACAGGGGAGGCGACGAGCAGTACTTC. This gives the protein CTSSQLNRGGDEQYF.

CDR3 protein: CASRTNWGPETQYF. The CDR3 DNA is TGTGCCAGCCGGACTAATTGGGGCCCAGAGACCCAGTACTTC. This rearrangement joins TRBV6-1 to TRBJ2-5; D might be TRBD2 (6 bases). This CDR3 has 14 residues. The V gene's germline CDR1 is MNHNS and CDR2 SASEGT. V was trimmed by 8 bases and J by 4 bases, leaving 17 bases between them.

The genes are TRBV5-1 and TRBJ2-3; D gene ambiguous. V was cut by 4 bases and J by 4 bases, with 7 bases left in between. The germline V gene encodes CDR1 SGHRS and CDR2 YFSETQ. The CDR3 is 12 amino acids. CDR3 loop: CASSELADTQYF. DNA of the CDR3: TGCGCCAGCAGCGAGCTAGCAGATACGCAGTATTTT.

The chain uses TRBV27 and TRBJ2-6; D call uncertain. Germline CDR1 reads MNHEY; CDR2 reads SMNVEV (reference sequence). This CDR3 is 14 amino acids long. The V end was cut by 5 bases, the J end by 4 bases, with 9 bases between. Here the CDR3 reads CASSPVLGANVLTF. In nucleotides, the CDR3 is TGTGCCAGCAGTCCCGTGTTGGGGGCCAACGTCCTGACTTTC.

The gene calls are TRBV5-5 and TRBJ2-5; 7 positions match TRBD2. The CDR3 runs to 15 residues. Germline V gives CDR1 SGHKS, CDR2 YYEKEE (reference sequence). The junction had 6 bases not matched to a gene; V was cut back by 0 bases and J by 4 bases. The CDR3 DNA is TGTGCCAGCAGCTTGGATGGCAGGGAGGGAGAGACCCAGTACTTC. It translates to CASSLDGREGETQYF.

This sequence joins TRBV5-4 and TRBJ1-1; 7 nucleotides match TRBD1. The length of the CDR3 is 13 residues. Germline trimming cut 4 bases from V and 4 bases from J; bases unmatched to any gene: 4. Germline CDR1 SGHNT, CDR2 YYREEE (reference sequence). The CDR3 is CASSTNRGTEAFF. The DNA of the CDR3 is TGTGCCAGCAGCACAAACAGGGGCACTGAAGCTTTCTTT.

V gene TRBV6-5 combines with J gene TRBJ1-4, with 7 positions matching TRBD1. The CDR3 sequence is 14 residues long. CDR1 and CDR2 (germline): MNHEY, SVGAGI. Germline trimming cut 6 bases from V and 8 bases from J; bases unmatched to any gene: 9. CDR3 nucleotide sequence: TGTGCCAGCAGAACCCGGACAGGACACGAAAAACTGTTTTTT. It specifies CASRTRTGHEKLFF.